These 26 T cell receptor beta chains were sequenced from one sample in a study of T-cell reconstitution after alpha-beta-depleted transplantation in children. Construction of the TCRbeta library involved unique molecular identifiers. MiXCR, applied by TCRdb to the PCR reads, yields one record per CDR3 protein. The sample lists about 300,000 distinct CDR3 sequences; about 9.4% were seen once. This specimen consisted of PBMCs, obtained before TCRalphabeta/CD19-depleted stem cell transplant. All receptors derive from a boy under two years old with acute myeloid leukemia, due to receive a stem cell transplant.

This clonotype was counted at least ten times. V is TRBV20-1 and J is TRBJ2-7, with 14 nucleotides matching TRBD2. Looked up from germline, CDR1 is DFQATT and CDR2 is SNEGSKA (reference sequence). V lost 3 bases, J lost 0 bases, and 1 base stayed unmatched. The CDR3 consists of 15 residues. DNA for the CDR3: TGCAGTGCTAGGGGACTAGCGGGGGACTCCTACGAGCAGTACTTC. Amino acids: CSARGLAGDSYEQYF.

This clonotype was seen ten or more times. The chain joins TRBV7-2 to TRBJ2-7, with 9 positions matching TRBD1. CDR3 length: 15 amino acids. Looked up from germline, CDR1 is SGHTA and CDR2 is FQGNSA. Trimming at V came to 5 bases and at J to 1 base, leaving 6 bases not matched to a gene. CDR3 protein: CASSRPGTGSYEQYF. The CDR3 DNA is TGTGCCAGCAGCCGACCCGGGACAGGGTCCTACGAGCAGTACTTC.

The sample holds a few counts of this clonotype. The rearrangement uses TRBV24-1 and TRBJ2-1, with TRBD2 matching 10 bases. V shed 4 bases and J 6 bases; nucleotides not matched to a gene: 8. CDR1 is KGHDR, CDR2 SFDVKD, per germline. The CDR3 consists of 16 residues. CDR3 coding DNA: TGTGCCACCAGTGACAACCTAGCGGGAGCATTCAATGAGCAGTTCTTC. It encodes CATSDNLAGAFNEQFF.

The table lists this clonotype with a few counts. The V call is TRBV20-1, the J call TRBJ2-7; 10 bases map to TRBD2. The trim removed 4 bases at V and 5 bases at J, leaving 11 bases unmatched. In germline, CDR1 is DFQATT, CDR2 SNEGSKA (reference sequence). The CDR3 is 15 residues long. For the CDR3, the DNA is TGCAGTGCTATACCCCCTACTAGCGGGGACGACGAGCAGTACTTC. This encodes CSAIPPTSGDDEQYF.

The table lists this clonotype with many counts. The chain couples TRBV7-9 to TRBJ2-1; 7 positions agree with TRBD1. Germline V gene data show CDR1 as SEHNR and CDR2 as FQNEAQ (reference sequence). The CDR3 totals 15 residues. V trimming: 3 bases; J trimming: 1 base; junction bases outside the gene matches: 3. CDR3 sequence reads: CASSFRQGSYNEQFF. Here the CDR3 DNA reads TGTGCCAGCAGCTTCCGACAGGGATCCTACAATGAGCAGTTCTTC.

This clonotype was counted at least ten times. The chain has TRBV7-9 and TRBJ1-3; D ambiguous. The germline V gene has CDR1 SEHNR and CDR2 FQNEAQ (reference sequence). The CDR3 consists of 14 residues. V shed 5 bases and J shed 2 bases, with 10 bases lying between them. CDR3 loop: CASSPVYAGNTIYF. The CDR3 DNA reads TGTGCCAGCAGCCCCGTCTACGCTGGAAACACCATATATTTT.

Of note for this clonotype: A much more abundant neighbour one base away suggests this may be a read error. The chain has TRBV12-3 or TRBV12-4 and TRBJ2-6; tentative D call: TRBD1 (6 bases). This CDR3 spans 17 amino acids. Trimming took off 1 base at V and 6 bases at J, with 16 bases between the two ends. CDR3 in DNA: TGTGCCAGCAGTTTAGTCCCAGGGGAGCCTGTGGCCAACGTCCTGACTTTC. Translated, it gives CASSLVPGEPVANVLTF.

This chain connects TRBV6-1 to TRBJ1-2; D not certain. The CDR3 is 13 residues long. With 6 bases removed from V and 7 bases from J, the gap between germline ends came to 15 bases. Looked up from germline, CDR1 is MNHNS and CDR2 is SASEGT. DNA for the CDR3: TGTGCCAGCAGCCTAAGGTCGGGTGGTGGCTACACCTTC. As protein: CASSLRSGGGYTF.

This clonotype was counted at least ten times. The chain is built from TRBV2 and TRBJ1-5; no firm D call. The V gene's germline CDR1 is SNHLY and CDR2 FYNNEI. This CDR3 contains 14 residues. V was shortened by 5 bases and J by 4 bases, with 12 bases between the two germline ends. The CDR3 coding sequence is TGTGCCAGCAGTCACAGCCATACAAATCAGCCCCAGCATTTT. Its protein product is CASSHSHTNQPQHF.

This clonotype showed up many times. This chain uses TRBV5-1 with TRBJ2-7, with 11 nucleotides matching TRBD2. Germline CDR1 and CDR2: SGHRS and YFSETQ. CDR3 length equals 16 residues. Trimming took 4 bases from V and 6 from J; bases not matched to a gene: 12. The CDR3 sequence: CASSALAGAPPLEQYF. For the CDR3, the DNA is TGCGCCAGCAGCGCACTAGCGGGAGCACCCCCTCTCGAGCAGTACTTC.

A few counts support this clonotype. The gene calls are TRBV7-9 and TRBJ1-2; maybe TRBD1 (6 bases). Germline loops: CDR1 SEHNR, CDR2 FQNEAQ (reference sequence). V shed 2 bases and J shed 8 bases, with 12 bases lying between them. This CDR3 is built from 13 residues. The CDR3 DNA follows: TGTGCCAGCAGCTTATCGGGGGCGCGAGGCTACACCTTC. It is translated as CASSLSGARGYTF.

This clonotype was seen more than once but under ten times. This rearrangement joins TRBV7-2 to TRBJ2-3; 9 nucleotides line up with TRBD2. Trimming removed 11 bases from V and 6 bases from J; junction bases left unmatched: 9. The CDR3 covers 13 residues. Germline V gene sequence: CDR1 SGHTA, CDR2 FQGNSA. CDR3 DNA sequence: TGTGCCGGGAATAGCGGGAGAACCGATACGCAGTATTTT. It encodes CAGNSGRTDTQYF.

This clonotype was observed a few times. V is TRBV12-3 or TRBV12-4 and J is TRBJ2-7, with TRBD1 matching 10 bases. Trimming took 5 bases from V and 4 from J; bases not matched to a gene: 5. This CDR3 comprises 14 residues. CDR3 region: CASSPDRGWYEQYF. The CDR3 coding sequence is TGTGCCAGCAGTCCGGACAGGGGGTGGTACGAGCAGTACTTC.

This clonotype showed up many times. The CDR3 spells CASIAGDNEQFF. The CDR3 DNA reads as TGTGCCAGCATTGCAGGGGACAATGAGCAGTTCTTC. This chain joins TRBV11-2 and TRBJ2-1; a possible D gene is TRBD1 (6 bases). V was pared by 7 bases and J by 5 bases, with 9 bases between. CDR1 and CDR2 from the germline V gene are SGHAT and FQNNGV. The CDR3 consists of 12 residues.

This clonotype was observed many times. The chain uses TRBV12-3 or TRBV12-4 and TRBJ1-2; D possibly corresponds to TRBD1 (6 bases). V lost 6 bases, J lost 0 bases, and 14 bases lay in between. The CDR3 is 15 residues long. The CDR3 region is CASSLRQVTNYGYTF. Here the CDR3 DNA reads TGTGCCAGCAGCCTTAGACAGGTTACTAACTATGGCTACACCTTC.

V gene TRBV12-5 combines with J gene TRBJ2-7, with 7 bases fitting TRBD1. Per the germline V gene, CDR1 is LGHNT and CDR2 is FRNRAP. The V and J ends lost 5 bases and 1 base, in that order; junction bases with no gene match: 11. The CDR3 has 16 amino acids. CDR3 nucleotides: TGTGCTAGTGGTGCCCGCGACAGGGAGAAGTCCTACGAGCAGTACTTC. Its translation: CASGARDREKSYEQYF.

This clonotype showed up many times. The chain joins TRBV7-8 to TRBJ1-5, with TRBD1 as a possible D gene (5 bases). Per the germline V gene, CDR1 is SGHVS and CDR2 is FQNEAQ. Trimming shortened V by 5 bases and J by 0 bases, and 11 bases separated the two germline ends. CDR3 size: 15 residues. Here the CDR3 reads CASSPRQNSNQPQHF. The DNA of the CDR3 is TGTGCCAGCAGCCCACGACAGAATAGCAATCAGCCCCAGCATTTT.

This clonotype was found many times. This chain joins TRBV24-1 and TRBJ2-5; 11 bases align to TRBD1. V trimming: 3 bases; J trimming: 7 bases; junction bases outside the gene matches: 3. The CDR3 is made up of 14 amino acids. Germline V CDR1 and CDR2: KGHDR, SFDVKD. CDR3 DNA: TGTGCCACCAGTGATAAGGGACAGGGGGGGACCCAGTACTTC. It specifies CATSDKGQGGTQYF.

This clonotype was observed at least ten times. The chain joins TRBV10-3 to TRBJ2-7; TRBD1 is a possible D gene (5 bases). This CDR3 region has 11 residues. Germline-derived CDR1 and CDR2 are ENHRY and SYGVKD. The V gene lost 11 bases and the J gene lost 1 base, with 9 bases spanning the gap. The CDR3 reads CASRQSYEQYF. Here the CDR3 DNA reads TGTGCCTCACGACAGTCCTACGAGCAGTACTTC.

This clonotype was counted many times. The rearrangement links TRBV20-1 to TRBJ1-6, with 8 bases that match TRBD1. CDR1 is DFQATT, CDR2 SNEGSKA, per germline (reference sequence). The CDR3 extends over 14 amino acids. The CDR3: CSGTGSSYNSPLHF. The CDR3 DNA sequence: TGCAGCGGGACAGGTAGCTCCTATAATTCACCCCTCCACTTT.

This clonotype was counted at least ten times. The junction differs from germline at one of its ends, possibly a read error. This chain uses TRBV12-3 or TRBV12-4 with TRBJ2-7, with a tentative D call TRBD2 (6 bases). This CDR3 has 11 residues. The CDR3 sequence is CASRVEGLLIF. CDR3 DNA: TGTGCCAGCAGGGTGGAGGGACTGTTAATTTTC.

This clonotype showed up many times. V gene TRBV5-5 combines with J gene TRBJ2-3; D gene ambiguous. CDR1 and CDR2 from the germline V gene are SGHKS and YYEKEE (reference sequence). The CDR3 runs 11 residues. V was clipped by 6 bases and J by 2 bases, with 4 bases between them. CDR3 amino acids: CASTHTDTQYF. The DNA of the CDR3 is TGTGCCAGCACCCACACAGATACGCAGTATTTT.

The CDR3: CASRPGLAHNEQFF. The CDR3 DNA reads TGCGCCAGCAGGCCGGGACTAGCCCACAATGAGCAGTTCTTC. The V and J genes are TRBV5-1 and TRBJ2-1, with 9 bases lining up with TRBD2. The CDR3 contains 14 residues. Germline V gives CDR1 SGHRS, CDR2 YFSETQ. V was pared by 5 bases and J by 5 bases, with 5 bases of the junction left unmatched.

This clonotype was picked up many times. The chain recombines TRBV4-2 with TRBJ2-7, with 8 bases fitting TRBD1. V lost 1 base to trimming and J lost 3 bases; unmatched junction nucleotides: 2. The CDR3 is made up of 14 amino acids. CDR1 is LGHNA and CDR2 is YNFKEQ in the germline V gene. The CDR3 coding sequence is TGTGCCAGCAGCCAAGGCAGGGGGCGCTACGAGCAGTACTTC. Translation gives CASSQGRGRYEQYF.

This clonotype has a handful of counts. The chain has TRBV5-1 and TRBJ2-1; D unclear. This CDR3 has 15 amino acids. The V end was cut by 2 bases, the J end by 3 bases, with 12 bases between. CDR1 is SGHRS, CDR2 YFSETQ, per germline. Written as DNA, the CDR3 is TGCGCCAGCAGCTTAGGTTCGAATGACTACAATGAGCAGTTCTTC. Its protein product is CASSLGSNDYNEQFF.

The rearrangement links TRBV7-2 to TRBJ1-2; D uncertain. The CDR3 contains 15 residues. The germline V gene has CDR1 SGHTA and CDR2 FQGNSA. V was pared by 1 base and J by 3 bases, with 12 bases between. This chain's CDR3 is CASSLGRGNDYGYTF. In DNA, the CDR3 is TGTGCCAGCAGCTTAGGACGAGGGAACGACTATGGCTACACCTTC. The full variable domain, rest sourced from reference TRBV7-2 and TRBJ1-2, is GAGVSQSPSNKVTEKGKDVELRCDPISGHTALYWYRQSLGQGLEFLIYFQGNSAPDKSGLPSDRFSAERTGGSVSTLTIQRTQQEDSAVYLCASSLGRGNDYGYTFGSGTRLTVV.